The next 4 T cell receptor beta chains were all read from a single sample in a study of Graves' ophthalmopathy and Graves' hyperthyroidism. Researchers took RNA transcripts and amplified TCR beta CDR3 regions from them. Second-round multiplex PCR came after first-round RT-PCR with HTBI primers. TCRdb re-derived calls from the multiplex PCR reads in MiXCR, one entry per CDR3 protein. In the table there are 360,000 or so distinct CDR3 sequences, roughly 18% of which are singletons. The sample consisted of peripheral blood. These receptors all stem from a woman younger than 30 with Graves' ophthalmopathy.

This clonotype has a count of ten or more. V gene TRBV12-3 or TRBV12-4 combines with J gene TRBJ2-5, with a weak D call TRBD1 (6 bases). This CDR3 is built from 13 residues. V shed 2 bases and J shed 4 bases, with 8 bases lying between them. The DNA for the CDR3 is TGTGCCAGCAGTTTATGGGGGCTAGAGACCCAGTACTTC. It is translated as CASSLWGLETQYF.

This chain connects TRBV27 to TRBJ2-7; D assignment may be TRBD1 or TRBD2 (9 bases each). Germline V gene sequence: CDR1 MNHEY, CDR2 SMNVEV (reference sequence). This CDR3 is 16 amino acids long. Between the trimmed V and J ends, which lost 8 bases and 6 bases, there was a span of 26 bases. As DNA, the CDR3 is TGTGCCAGCGCCGCGGACAGGGGAGGAGCGGGAGGCGAGCAGTACTTC. This codes for CASAADRGGAGGEQYF.

Ten or more counts support this clonotype. One end of the junction fails to match germline, which may point to a read error. The V call is TRBV6-2 or TRBV6-3, the J call TRBJ2-5, with D unresolved. The germline V gene encodes CDR1 MNHEY and CDR2 SVGEGT. The length of the CDR3 is 14 residues. The CDR3 reads CASSYEGFQKTQYF. The CDR3 coding sequence is TGTGCCAGCAGTTACGAAGGGTTCCAAAAGACCCAGTACTTC.

The gene calls are TRBV12-3 or TRBV12-4 and TRBJ2-7, with 12 bases that match TRBD2. With 1 base clipped from V and 0 bases from J, the junction kept 4 bases outside the gene matches. The CDR3 is made up of 17 amino acids. CDR3 nucleotides: TGTGCCAGCAGTTTAGGGACTAGCGGGACGAGCTCCTACGAGCAGTACTTC. It translates to CASSLGTSGTSSYEQYF.